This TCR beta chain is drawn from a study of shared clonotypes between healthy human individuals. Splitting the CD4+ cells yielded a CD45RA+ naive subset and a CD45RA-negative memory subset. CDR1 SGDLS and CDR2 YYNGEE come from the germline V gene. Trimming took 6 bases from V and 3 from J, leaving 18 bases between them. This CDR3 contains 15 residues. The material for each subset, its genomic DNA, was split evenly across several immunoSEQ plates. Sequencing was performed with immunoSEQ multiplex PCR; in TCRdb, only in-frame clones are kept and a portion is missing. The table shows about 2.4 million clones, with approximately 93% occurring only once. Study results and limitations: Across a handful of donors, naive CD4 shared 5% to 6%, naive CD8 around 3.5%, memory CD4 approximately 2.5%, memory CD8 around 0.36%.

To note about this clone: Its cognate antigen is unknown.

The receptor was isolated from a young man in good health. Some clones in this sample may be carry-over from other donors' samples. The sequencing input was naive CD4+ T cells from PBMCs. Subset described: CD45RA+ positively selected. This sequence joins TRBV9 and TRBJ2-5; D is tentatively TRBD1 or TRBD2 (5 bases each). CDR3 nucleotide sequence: TGTGCCAGCACCCGGGGCCTTAGGGCCGAAGAGACCCAGTACTTC. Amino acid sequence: CASTRGLRAEETQYF.